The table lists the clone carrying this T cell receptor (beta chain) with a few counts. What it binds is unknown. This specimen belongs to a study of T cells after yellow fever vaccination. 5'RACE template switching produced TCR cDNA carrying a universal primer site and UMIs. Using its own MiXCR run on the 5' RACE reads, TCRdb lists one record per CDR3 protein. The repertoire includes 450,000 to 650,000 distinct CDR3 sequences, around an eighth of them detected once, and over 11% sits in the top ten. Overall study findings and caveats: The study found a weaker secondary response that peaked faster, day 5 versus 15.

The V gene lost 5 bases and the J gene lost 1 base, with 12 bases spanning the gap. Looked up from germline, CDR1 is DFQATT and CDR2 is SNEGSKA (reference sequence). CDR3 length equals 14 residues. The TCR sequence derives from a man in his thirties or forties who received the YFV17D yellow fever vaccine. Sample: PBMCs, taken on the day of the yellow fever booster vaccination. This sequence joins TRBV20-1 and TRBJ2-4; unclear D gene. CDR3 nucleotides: TGCAGTGCTCAAATACGTTTGGCCAAAAACATTCAGTACTTC. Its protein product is CSAQIRLAKNIQYF.